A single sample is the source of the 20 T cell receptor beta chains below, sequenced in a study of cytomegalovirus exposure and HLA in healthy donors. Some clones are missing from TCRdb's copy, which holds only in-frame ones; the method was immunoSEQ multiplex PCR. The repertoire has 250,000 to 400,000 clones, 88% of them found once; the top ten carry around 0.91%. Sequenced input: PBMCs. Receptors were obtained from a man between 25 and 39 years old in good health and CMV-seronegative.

CDR3 coding DNA: TGTGCCAGCAGTGAATTGTCAGGGTCTGGGGCCAACGTCCTGACTTTC. Translated: CASSELSGSGANVLTF. The rearrangement links TRBV6-1 to TRBJ2-6; the D gene is possibly TRBD1 (5 bases). The germline V and J ends were trimmed by 2 bases and 1 base, with 9 bases remaining between them. Per the germline V gene, CDR1 is MNHNS and CDR2 is SASEGT. This CDR3 spans 16 amino acids.

The CDR3 region has the DNA TGTGCCAGCAGGGTCACAGGGAACACTGAAGCTTTCTTT. Protein: CASRVTGNTEAFF. J is TRBJ1-1 and V is TRBV6-5, with TRBD1 as a possible D gene (5 bases). Looked up from germline, CDR1 is MNHEY and CDR2 is SVGAGI. The V and J ends lost 6 bases and 1 base respectively, with 9 bases between them. The CDR3 loop spans 13 amino acids.

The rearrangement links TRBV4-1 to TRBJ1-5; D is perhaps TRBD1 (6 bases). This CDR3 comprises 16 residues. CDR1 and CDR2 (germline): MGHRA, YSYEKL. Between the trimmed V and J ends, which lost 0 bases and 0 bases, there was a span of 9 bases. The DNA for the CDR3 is TGCGCCAGCAGCCAAGAGGACAGATATAGCAATCAGCCCCAGCATTTT. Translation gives CASSQEDRYSNQPQHF.

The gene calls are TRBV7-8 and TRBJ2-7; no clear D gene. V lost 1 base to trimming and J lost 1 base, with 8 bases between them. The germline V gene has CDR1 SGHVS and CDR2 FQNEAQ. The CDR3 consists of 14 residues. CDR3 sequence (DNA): TGTGCCAGCAGCTTAGGACACCTTTCCTACGAGCAGTACTTC. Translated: CASSLGHLSYEQYF.

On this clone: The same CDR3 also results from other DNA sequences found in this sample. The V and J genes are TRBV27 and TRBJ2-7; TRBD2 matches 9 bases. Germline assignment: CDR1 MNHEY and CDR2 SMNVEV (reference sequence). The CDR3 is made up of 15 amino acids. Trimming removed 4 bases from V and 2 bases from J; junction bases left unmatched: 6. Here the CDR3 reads CASSSSGGPAYEQYF. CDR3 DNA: TGTGCCAGCAGTTCCAGCGGGGGGCCGGCCTACGAGCAGTACTTC.

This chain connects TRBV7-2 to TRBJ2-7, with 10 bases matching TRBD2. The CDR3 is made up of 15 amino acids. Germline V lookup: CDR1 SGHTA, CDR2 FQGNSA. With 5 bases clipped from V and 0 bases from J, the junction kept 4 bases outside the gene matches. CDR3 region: CASSDSGGLSYEQYF. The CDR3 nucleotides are TGTGCCAGCAGCGATAGCGGGGGGCTCTCCTACGAGCAGTACTTC.

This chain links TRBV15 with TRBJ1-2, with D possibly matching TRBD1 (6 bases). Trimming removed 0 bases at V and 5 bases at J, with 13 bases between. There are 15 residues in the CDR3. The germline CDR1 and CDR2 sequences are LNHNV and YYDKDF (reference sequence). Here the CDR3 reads CATSRDQTGLYGYTF. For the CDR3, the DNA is TGTGCCACCAGCAGAGACCAAACAGGGTTATATGGCTACACCTTC.

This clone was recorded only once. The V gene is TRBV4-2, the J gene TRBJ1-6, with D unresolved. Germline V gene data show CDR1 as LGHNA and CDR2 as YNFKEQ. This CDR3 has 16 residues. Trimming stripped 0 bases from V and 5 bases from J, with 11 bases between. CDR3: CASSQDWADHNSPLHF. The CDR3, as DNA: TGTGCCAGCAGCCAAGATTGGGCTGACCATAATTCACCCCTCCACTTT.

CDR3 in DNA: TGTGCCAGCAGTATACAGGGGCGGAATCAGCCCCAGCATTTT. The encoded protein is CASSIQGRNQPQHF. The V and J genes are TRBV6-5 and TRBJ1-5; 7 bases are a match to TRBD1. CDR3 length equals 14 residues. Germline loops: CDR1 MNHEY, CDR2 SVGAGI. The V and J ends lost 5 bases and 4 bases, in that order; junction bases with no gene match: 5.

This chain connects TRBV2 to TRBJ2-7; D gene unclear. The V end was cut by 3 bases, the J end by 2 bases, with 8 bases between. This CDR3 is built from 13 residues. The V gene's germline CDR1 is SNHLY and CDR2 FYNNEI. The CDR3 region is CASSDRQTYEQYF. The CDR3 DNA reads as TGTGCCAGCAGTGACAGGCAAACCTACGAGCAGTACTTC.

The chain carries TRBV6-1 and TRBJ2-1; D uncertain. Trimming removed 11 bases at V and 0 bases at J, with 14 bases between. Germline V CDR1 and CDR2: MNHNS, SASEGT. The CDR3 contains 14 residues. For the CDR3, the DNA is TGTGCCTGTGGCCCACGGAGCTCCTACAATGAGCAGTTCTTC. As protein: CACGPRSSYNEQFF.

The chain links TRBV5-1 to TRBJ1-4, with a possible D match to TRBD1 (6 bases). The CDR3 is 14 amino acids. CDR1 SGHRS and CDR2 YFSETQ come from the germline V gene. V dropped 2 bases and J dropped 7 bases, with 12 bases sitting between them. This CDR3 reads CASSFDRTSEKLFF. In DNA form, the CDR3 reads TGCGCCAGCAGCTTTGACAGGACGAGTGAAAAACTGTTTTTT. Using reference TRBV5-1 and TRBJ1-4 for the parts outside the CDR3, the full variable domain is KAGVTQTPRYLIKTRGQQVTLSCSPISGHRSVSWYQQTPGQGLQFLFEYFSETQRNKGNFPGRFSGRQFSNSRSEMNVSTLELGDSALYLCASSFDRTSEKLFFGSGTQLSVL.

This CDR3 reads CASRETGGRQPQHF. The CDR3 region has the DNA TGTGCCAGCAGAGAGACAGGGGGCAGACAGCCCCAGCATTTT. The chain couples TRBV27 to TRBJ1-5, with 10 bases identical to TRBD1. Germline trimming cut 6 bases from V and 7 bases from J; bases unmatched to any gene: 6. From germline, CDR1 is MNHEY and CDR2 SMNVEV (reference sequence). The CDR3 extends over 14 amino acids.

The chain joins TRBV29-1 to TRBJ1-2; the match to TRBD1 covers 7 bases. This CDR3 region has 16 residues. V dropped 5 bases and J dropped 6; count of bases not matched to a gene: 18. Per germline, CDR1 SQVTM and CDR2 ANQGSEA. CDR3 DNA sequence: TGCAGCGTTTTTCCCCGGGACAGCCTATACCGTCATGGCTACACCTTC. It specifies CSVFPRDSLYRHGYTF.

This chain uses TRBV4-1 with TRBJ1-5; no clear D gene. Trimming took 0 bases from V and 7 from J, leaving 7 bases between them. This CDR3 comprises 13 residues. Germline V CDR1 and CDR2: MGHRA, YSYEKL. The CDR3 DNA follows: TGCGCCAGCAGCCAAGATCTTCGGCAGCCCCAGCATTTT. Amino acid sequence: CASSQDLRQPQHF.

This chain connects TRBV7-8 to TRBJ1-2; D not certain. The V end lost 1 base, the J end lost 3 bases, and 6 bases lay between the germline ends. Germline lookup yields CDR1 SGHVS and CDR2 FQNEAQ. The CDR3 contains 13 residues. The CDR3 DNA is TGTGCCAGCAGCTTAGGAGTTTACTATGGCTACACCTTC. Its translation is CASSLGVYYGYTF.

DNA for the CDR3: TGTGCCAGCAGTCATACGACAGGGAAGGAGACCCAGTACTTC. This encodes CASSHTTGKETQYF. The chain uses TRBV2 and TRBJ2-5, with 7 positions matching TRBD1. V lost 5 bases to trimming and J lost 5 bases; unmatched junction nucleotides: 8. This CDR3 region has 14 residues. Germline lookup yields CDR1 SNHLY and CDR2 FYNNEI.

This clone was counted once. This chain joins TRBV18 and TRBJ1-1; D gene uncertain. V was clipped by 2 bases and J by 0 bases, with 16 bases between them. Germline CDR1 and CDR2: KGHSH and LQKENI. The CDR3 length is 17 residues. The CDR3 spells CASSPVSTETMNTEAFF. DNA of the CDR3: TGTGCCAGCTCACCAGTTTCTACAGAAACCATGAACACTGAAGCTTTCTTT.

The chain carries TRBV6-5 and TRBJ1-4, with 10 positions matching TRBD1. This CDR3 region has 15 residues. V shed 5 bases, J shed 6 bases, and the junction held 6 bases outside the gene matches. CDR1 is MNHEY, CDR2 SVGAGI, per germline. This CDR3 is CASSVGTGVYEKLFF. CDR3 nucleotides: TGTGCCAGCAGTGTCGGGACAGGGGTGTATGAAAAACTGTTTTTT.

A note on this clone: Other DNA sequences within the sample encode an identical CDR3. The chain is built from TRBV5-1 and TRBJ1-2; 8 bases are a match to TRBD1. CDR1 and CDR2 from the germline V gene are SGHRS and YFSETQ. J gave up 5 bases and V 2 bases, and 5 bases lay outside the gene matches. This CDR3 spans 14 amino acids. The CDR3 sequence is CASSLSTGGYGYTF. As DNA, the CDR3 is TGCGCCAGCAGCTTATCAACAGGGGGTTATGGCTACACCTTC.